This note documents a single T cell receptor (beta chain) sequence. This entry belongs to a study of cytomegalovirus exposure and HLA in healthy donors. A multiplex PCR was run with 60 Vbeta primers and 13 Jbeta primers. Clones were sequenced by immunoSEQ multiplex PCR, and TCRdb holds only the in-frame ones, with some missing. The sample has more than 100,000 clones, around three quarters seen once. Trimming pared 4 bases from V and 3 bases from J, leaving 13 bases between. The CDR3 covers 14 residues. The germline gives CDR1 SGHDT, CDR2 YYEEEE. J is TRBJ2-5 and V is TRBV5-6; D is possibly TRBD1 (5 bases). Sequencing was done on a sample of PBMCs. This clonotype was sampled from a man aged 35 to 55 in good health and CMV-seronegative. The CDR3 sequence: CASSGAAGKETQYF. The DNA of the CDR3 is TGTGCCAGCAGCGGAGCTGCAGGGAAAGAGACCCAGTACTTC.